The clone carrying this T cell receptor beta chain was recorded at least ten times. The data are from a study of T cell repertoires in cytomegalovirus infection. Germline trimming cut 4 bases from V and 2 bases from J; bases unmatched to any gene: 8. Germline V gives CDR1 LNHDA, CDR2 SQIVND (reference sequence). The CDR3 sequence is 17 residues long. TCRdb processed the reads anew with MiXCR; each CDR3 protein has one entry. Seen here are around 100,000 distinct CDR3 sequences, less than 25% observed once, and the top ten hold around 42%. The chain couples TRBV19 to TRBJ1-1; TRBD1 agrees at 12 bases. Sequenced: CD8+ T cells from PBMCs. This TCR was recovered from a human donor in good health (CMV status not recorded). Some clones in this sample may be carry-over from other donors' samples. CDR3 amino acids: CASSTWDRGPGNTEAFF. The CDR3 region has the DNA TGTGCCAGTAGTACGTGGGACAGGGGGCCAGGAAACACTGAAGCTTTCTTT.